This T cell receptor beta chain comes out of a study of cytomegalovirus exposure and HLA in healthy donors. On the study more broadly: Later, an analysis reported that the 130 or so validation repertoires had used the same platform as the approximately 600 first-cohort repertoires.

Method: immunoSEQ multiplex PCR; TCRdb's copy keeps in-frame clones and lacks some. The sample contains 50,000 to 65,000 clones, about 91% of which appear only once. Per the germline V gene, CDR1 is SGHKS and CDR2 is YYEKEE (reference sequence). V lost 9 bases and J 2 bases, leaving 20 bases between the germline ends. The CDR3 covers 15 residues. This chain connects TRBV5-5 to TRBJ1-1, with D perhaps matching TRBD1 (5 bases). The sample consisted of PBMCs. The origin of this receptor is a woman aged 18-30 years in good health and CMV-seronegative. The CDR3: CATEIGRGGNTEAFF. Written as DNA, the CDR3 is TGTGCCACCGAAATAGGGAGGGGAGGAAACACTGAAGCTTTCTTT. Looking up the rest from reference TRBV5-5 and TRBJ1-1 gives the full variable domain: DAGVTQSPTHLIKTRGQQVTLRCSPISGHKSVSWYQQVLGQGPQFIFQYYEKEERGRGNFPDRFSARQFPNYSSELNVNALLLGDSALYLCATEIGRGGNTEAFFGQGTRLTVV.